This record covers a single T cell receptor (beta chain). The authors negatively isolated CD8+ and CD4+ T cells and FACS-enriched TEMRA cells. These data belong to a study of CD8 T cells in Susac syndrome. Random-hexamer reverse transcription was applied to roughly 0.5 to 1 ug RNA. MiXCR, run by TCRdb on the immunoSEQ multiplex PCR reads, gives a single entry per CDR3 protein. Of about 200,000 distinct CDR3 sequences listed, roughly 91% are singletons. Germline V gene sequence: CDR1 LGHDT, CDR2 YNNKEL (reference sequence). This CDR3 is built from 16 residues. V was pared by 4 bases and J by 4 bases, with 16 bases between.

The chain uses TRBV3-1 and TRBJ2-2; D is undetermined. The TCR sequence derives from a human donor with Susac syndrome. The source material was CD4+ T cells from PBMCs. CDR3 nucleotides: TGTGCCAGCAGCCCGGTGCCTCTGGGGTTCACCGGGGAGCTGTTTTTT. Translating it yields CASSPVPLGFTGELFF.